The 4 T cell receptor beta chains presented below share a single source sample, sequenced in a study of blood T cells in healthy people across ages. PCR was performed a second time for about 7 to 12 cycles using a sample-barcoded 5' primer and a J-beta primer mix. TCRdb reprocessed the 5' RACE reads with MiXCR, giving one entry per CDR3 protein. The table lists fewer than 2,000,000 distinct CDR3 sequences, about two fifths of them singletons. Sequenced input: blood. The receptors shown here come from a human donor in good health.

This clonotype turned up a few times. V usage is TRBV28 and J usage is TRBJ2-1; D unclear. Per the germline V gene, CDR1 is MDHEN and CDR2 is SYDVKM. V was trimmed by 7 bases and J by 4 bases, leaving 11 bases between them. CDR3 size: 13 residues. The CDR3 loop is CASNAEGYNEQFF. As DNA, the CDR3 is TGTGCCAGCAATGCTGAAGGATACAATGAGCAGTTCTTC.

This CDR3 is CASSPTQAGYPDTQYF. DNA for the CDR3: TGTGCCAGCAGCCCCACGCAGGCGGGGTACCCTGATACGCAGTATTTT. The chain uses TRBV7-6 and TRBJ2-3, with D perhaps matching TRBD2 (6 bases). Germline V gives CDR1 SGHVS, CDR2 FNYEAQ. The CDR3 loop spans 16 amino acids. V was shortened by 5 bases and J by 6 bases, with 21 bases between the two germline ends. The complete variable domain, with remaining parts taken from reference TRBV7-6 and TRBJ2-3, reads GAGVSQSPRYKVTKRGQDVALRCDPISGHVSLYWYRQALGQGPEFLTYFNYEAQQDKSGLPNDRFSAERPEGSISTLTIQRTEQRDSAMYRCASSPTQAGYPDTQYFGPGTRLTVL.

DNA of the CDR3: TGTGCCAGTAGGGAACTAGCGGTGCATTCCTACGAGCAGTACTTC. Encoded protein: CASRELAVHSYEQYF. This sequence joins TRBV19 and TRBJ2-7; 8 positions agree with TRBD2. J was trimmed by 1 base and V by 6 bases; bases with no gene match: 8. CDR3 length: 15 amino acids. Germline CDR1 reads LNHDA; CDR2 reads SQIVND (reference sequence).

This clonotype was observed a few times. V usage is TRBV7-2 and J usage is TRBJ2-1, with D hard to call. Germline loops: CDR1 SGHTA, CDR2 FQGNSA. V lost 0 bases and J lost 0, with 9 bases in between. This CDR3 spans 16 amino acids. The CDR3 spells CASSLAHTSSYNEQFF. The CDR3 DNA follows: TGTGCCAGCAGCTTAGCCCACACGAGCTCCTACAATGAGCAGTTCTTC.